This T cell receptor (beta chain) was identified during a study of PD-L1 blockade in urothelial cancer. Study as a whole: The patients' atezolizumab therapy, 1,200 mg intravenously every 3 weeks, started at some point between 2014 and 2015. Blood was subjected to analysis at 3 weeks (second dose) and 6 weeks following treatment start. Whole-study findings and limits: Below-median TCR clonality that was measured in pretreatment blood predicted better survival.

Patients presented with locally advanced or metastatic urothelial carcinoma. Profiling relied on immunoSEQ multiplex PCR, and the TCRdb table lists in-frame clones only, not all of them. The data show 60,000 or so clones, more than 65% seen once. The CDR3 runs to 18 residues. The V gene end was trimmed by 0 bases and the J gene end by 3 bases; junction bases not matched to a gene: 5. CDR1 and CDR2 (germline): SGHRS, YFSETQ. On this clone itself: Its antigen remains unidentified.

The chain uses TRBV5-1 and TRBJ2-2; 13 bases fit TRBD2. The material was PBMCs, obtained around atezolizumab (anti-PD-L1) treatment. The source of this sequence is a man in his 70s with urothelial cancer. The CDR3 here is CASSLDGGLAGYTGELFF. Written as DNA, the CDR3 is TGCGCCAGCAGCTTGGATGGGGGACTAGCGGGATACACCGGGGAGCTGTTTTTT.